The 7 T cell receptor beta chains below all came from one sample that was sequenced in a study of Tregs in tolerant kidney transplant recipients. Produced via immunoSEQ multiplex PCR; TCRdb's table is partial and in-frame only. The sample yields about 110,000 clones, nearly 90% seen once. This specimen was CD4+ T cells from blood, taken before the transplant. These receptors were collected from a human donor who received a combined kidney and bone marrow transplant.

The rearrangement uses TRBV19 and TRBJ2-2, with 9 bases fitting TRBD2. The CDR3 length is 17 residues. The V gene end was trimmed by 2 bases and the J gene end by 2 bases; junction bases not matched to a gene: 6. CDR1 is LNHDA, CDR2 SQIVND, per germline (reference sequence). CDR3 DNA sequence: TGTGCCAGTAGTATACTGGGACTAGCCCCTAACACCGGGGAGCTGTTTTTT. Protein sequence: CASSILGLAPNTGELFF.

J is TRBJ2-3 and V is TRBV28; TRBD2 matches 8 bases. Per germline, CDR1 MDHEN and CDR2 SYDVKM. This CDR3 is 15 amino acids long. V shed 6 bases and J 4 bases; nucleotides not matched to a gene: 9. The CDR3 loop is CASSLSGSGADTQYF. The DNA of the CDR3 is TGTGCCAGCAGCCTAAGCGGGAGTGGGGCAGATACGCAGTATTTT.

The gene calls are TRBV6-6 and TRBJ1-1; D perhaps matches TRBD1 (5 bases). The CDR3 contains 14 residues. V lost 2 bases and J 1 base, leaving 8 bases between the germline ends. Per germline, CDR1 MNHNY and CDR2 SVGAGI (reference sequence). CDR3 nucleotide sequence: TGTGCCAGCAGTTACGTACAGGCGAACACTGAAGCTTTCTTT. Protein sequence: CASSYVQANTEAFF.

The genes are TRBV28 and TRBJ2-7, with D maybe TRBD2 (7 bases). The CDR3 extends over 15 amino acids. Trimming cost V 2 bases and J 2 bases, with 13 bases left between them. CDR1 is MDHEN and CDR2 is SYDVKM in the germline V gene. For the CDR3, the DNA is TGTGCCAGCAGTTTAGGGGGGGCCCCCGCCTACGAGCAGTACTTC. Translation gives CASSLGGAPAYEQYF.

This clone turned up a few times. This sequence joins TRBV18 and TRBJ1-2; 12 bases align to TRBD1. There are 15 residues in the CDR3. Unmatched junction bases numbered 2, after V lost 0 bases and J lost 6 bases. CDR1 and CDR2 (germline): KGHSH, LQKENI. The CDR3: CASSPPGQGADGYTF. CDR3 sequence (DNA): TGTGCCAGCTCACCACCGGGACAGGGGGCGGATGGCTACACCTTC.

V gene TRBV5-1 combines with J gene TRBJ1-5, with no clear D. Germline V gene sequence: CDR1 SGHRS, CDR2 YFSETQ. The CDR3 sequence is 15 residues long. V was cut by 0 bases and J by 0 bases, with 7 bases left in between. CDR3 residues: CASSLAGVSNQPQHF. CDR3 DNA sequence: TGCGCCAGCAGCTTGGCCGGGGTTAGCAATCAGCCCCAGCATTTT.

Written as DNA, the CDR3 is TGTGCCAGCAGTGAAGGAGGGGGCGCGAACACCGGGGAGCTGTTTTTT. Protein product: CASSEGGGANTGELFF. J is TRBJ2-2 and V is TRBV2; 7 bases line up with TRBD1. V gave up 1 base and J gave up 0 bases; unmatched junction bases: 2. This CDR3 has 16 residues. The germline V gene encodes CDR1 SNHLY and CDR2 FYNNEI.